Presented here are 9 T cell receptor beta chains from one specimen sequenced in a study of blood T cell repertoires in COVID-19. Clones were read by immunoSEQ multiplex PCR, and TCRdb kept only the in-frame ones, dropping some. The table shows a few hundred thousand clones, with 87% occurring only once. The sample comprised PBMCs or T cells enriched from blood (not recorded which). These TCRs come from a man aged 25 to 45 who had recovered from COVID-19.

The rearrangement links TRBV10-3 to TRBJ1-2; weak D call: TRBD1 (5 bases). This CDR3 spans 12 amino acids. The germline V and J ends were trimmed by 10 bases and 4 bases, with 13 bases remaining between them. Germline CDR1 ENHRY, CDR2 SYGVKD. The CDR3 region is CATKSDSYGYTF. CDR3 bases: TGTGCCACTAAATCCGACAGCTATGGCTACACCTTC.

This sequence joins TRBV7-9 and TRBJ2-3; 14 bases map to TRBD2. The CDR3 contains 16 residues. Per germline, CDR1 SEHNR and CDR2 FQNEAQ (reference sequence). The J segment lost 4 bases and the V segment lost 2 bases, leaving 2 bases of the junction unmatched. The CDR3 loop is CASSLRLAGGSDTQYF. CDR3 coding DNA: TGTGCCAGCAGCTTACGACTAGCGGGGGGGTCAGATACGCAGTATTTT.

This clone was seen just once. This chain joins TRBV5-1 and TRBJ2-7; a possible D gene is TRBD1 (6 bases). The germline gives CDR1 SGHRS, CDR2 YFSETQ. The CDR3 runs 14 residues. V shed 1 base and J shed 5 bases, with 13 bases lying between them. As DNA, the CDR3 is TGCGCCAGCAGCTTGTTAGCAGGGGCGCACGAGCAGTACTTC. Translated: CASSLLAGAHEQYF.

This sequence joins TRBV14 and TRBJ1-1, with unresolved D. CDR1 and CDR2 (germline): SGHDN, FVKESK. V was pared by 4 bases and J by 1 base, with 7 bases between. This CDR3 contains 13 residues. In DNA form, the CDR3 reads TGTGCCAGCAGCCGCGGTCCGAACACTGAAGCTTTCTTT. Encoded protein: CASSRGPNTEAFF. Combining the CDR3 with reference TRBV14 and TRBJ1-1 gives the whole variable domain EAGVTQFPSHSVIEKGQTVTLRCDPISGHDNLYWYRRVMGKEIKFLLHFVKESKQDESGMPNNRFLAERTGGTYSTLKVQPAELEDSGVYFCASSRGPNTEAFFGQGTRLTVV.

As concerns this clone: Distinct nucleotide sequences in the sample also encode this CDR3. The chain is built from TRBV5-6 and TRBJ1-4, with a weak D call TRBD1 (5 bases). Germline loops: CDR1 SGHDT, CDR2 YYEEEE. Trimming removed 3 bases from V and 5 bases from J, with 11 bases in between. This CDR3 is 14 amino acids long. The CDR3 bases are TGTGCCAGCAGCTCCCAGGGCCCGAATGAAAAACTGTTTTTT. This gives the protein CASSSQGPNEKLFF. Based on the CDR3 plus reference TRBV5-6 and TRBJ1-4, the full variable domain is DAGVTQSPTHLIKTRGQQVTLRCSPKSGHDTVSWYQQALGQGPQFIFQYYEEEERQRGNFPDRFSGHQFPNYSSELNVNALLLGDSALYLCASSSQGPNEKLFFGSGTQLSVL.

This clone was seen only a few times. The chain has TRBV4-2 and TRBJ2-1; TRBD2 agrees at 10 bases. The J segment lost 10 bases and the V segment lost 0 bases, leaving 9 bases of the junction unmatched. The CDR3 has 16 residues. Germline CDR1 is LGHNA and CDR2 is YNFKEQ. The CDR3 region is CASSQDRGSGGFEQFF. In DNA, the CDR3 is TGTGCCAGCAGCCAAGATCGGGGTAGCGGGGGGTTCGAGCAGTTCTTC.

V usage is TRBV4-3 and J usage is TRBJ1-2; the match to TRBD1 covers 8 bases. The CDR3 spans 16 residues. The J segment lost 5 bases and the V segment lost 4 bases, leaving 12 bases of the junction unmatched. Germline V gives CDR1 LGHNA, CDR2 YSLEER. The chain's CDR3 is CASSRSVSGTGYGYTF. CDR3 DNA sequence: TGCGCCAGCAGCCGATCAGTTTCCGGGACAGGATATGGCTACACCTTC.

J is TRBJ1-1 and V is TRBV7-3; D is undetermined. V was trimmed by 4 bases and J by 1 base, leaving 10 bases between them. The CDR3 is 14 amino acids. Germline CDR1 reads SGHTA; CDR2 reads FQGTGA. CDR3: CASSSNPGNTEAFF. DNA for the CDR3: TGTGCCAGCAGCTCAAACCCAGGGAACACTGAAGCTTTCTTT.

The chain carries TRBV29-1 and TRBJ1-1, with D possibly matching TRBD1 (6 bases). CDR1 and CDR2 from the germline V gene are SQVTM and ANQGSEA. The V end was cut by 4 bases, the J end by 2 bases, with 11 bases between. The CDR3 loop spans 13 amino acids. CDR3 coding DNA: TGCAGCGTTGTCAGGGGACCCAACACTGAAGCTTTCTTT. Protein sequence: CSVVRGPNTEAFF.